This T cell receptor beta chain was found in a study of blood T cell repertoires in COVID-19. Study details: Acute and convalescent COVID-19 specimens originated in the United States, Italy and Spain. From T cells, B-cell-depleted T cells, or PBMCs came the material, which was cDNA or gDNA.

In Seattle, patients joined the study during active infection and were tracked longitudinally. As processed by the authors: By means of reference gene primer amplification, nucleated cell counts were estimated. Assay used: immunoSEQ multiplex PCR; TCRdb lists only in-frame clones, some missing. The DNA was the basis for D and trimming; V, J and clone size are from that table. The sample records around 170,000 clones, around 86% being singletons. Material: peripheral blood. This TCR was sampled from a man in his 60s with COVID-19, enrolled during active disease.

For the CDR3, the DNA is TGTGCCAGCTCACCAGGACAGGGGGGGGAGCCCCAGCATTTT. Its translation is CASSPGQGGEPQHF. The chain employs TRBV18 and TRBJ1-5, with TRBD1 matching 10 bases. Germline CDR1 reads KGHSH; CDR2 reads LQKENI. V shed 2 bases and J 8 bases; nucleotides not matched to a gene: 3. The CDR3 length is 14 residues.